This TCR beta chain was recovered during a study of shared clonotypes between healthy human individuals. The genomic DNA of each subset was split evenly across several immunoSEQ plates. Measured with immunoSEQ multiplex PCR; TCRdb has only the in-frame clones, and not every one. The sample shows 850,000 to 1,200,000 clones, about 75% of them seen only once. Germline CDR1 is ENHRY and CDR2 is SYGVKD. V was pared by 0 bases and J by 2 bases, with 12 bases of the junction left unmatched. The CDR3 extends over 22 amino acids. Sequenced material: memory CD4+ T cells sorted from blood. Subset: CD45RA-negative fraction. This TCR derives from a man aged 18 to 30 in good health. The J gene is TRBJ2-6, the V gene TRBV10-3, with TRBD2 identical over 14 bases. CDR3 sequence: CAISESMLPRTSGRTGANVLTF. The CDR3 coding sequence is TGTGCCATCAGTGAGTCGATGCTCCCCCGGACTAGCGGGAGGACTGGGGCCAACGTCCTGACTTTC.